This TCR beta chain was retrieved from a study of radiation and T cells in renal cell carcinoma. Data came from immunoSEQ multiplex PCR; TCRdb stores just in-frame clones and leaves some out. The sample gives about 78,000 clones, 80% to 90% of which show up once; more than 4.5% is in the top ten. Comments on this clone: Its antigen is still unknown.

Germline V CDR1 and CDR2: LNHDA, SQIVND (reference sequence). The CDR3 has 13 residues. Deletions cut 4 bases from V and 3 bases from J, with 9 bases between. Findings and caveats of the study: From baseline, blood top tumor clonotypes peaked at 2 weeks post-radiation.

Time point noted: blood 4 weeks post-SBRT, at nephrectomy. Stated treatment: 15 Gy SBRT to primary tumor, nephrectomy 4 weeks later. Nephrectomy followed 15 Gy stereotactic body radiation by 4 weeks. The tumor was a clear cell renal cell carcinoma. The source material was blood, sampled from a patient whose treatment included radiotherapy and nephrectomy. The receptor was derived from a woman aged 65 to 85 with renal cell carcinoma. The V call is TRBV19, the J call TRBJ1-2, with a tentative D call TRBD1 (5 bases). The DNA for the CDR3 is TGTGCCAGTAGTAGACAGAAAGACTATGGCTACACCTTC. Its protein product is CASSRQKDYGYTF. Variable domain in full (rest from reference TRBV19 and TRBJ1-2): DGGITQSPKYLFRKEGQNVTLSCEQNLNHDAMYWYRQDPGQGLRLIYYSQIVNDFQKGDIAEGYSVSREKKESFPLTVTSAQKNPTAFYLCASSRQKDYGYTFGSGTRLTVV.